What follows is one T cell receptor beta chain and its context. Germline values: CDR1 LNHDA, CDR2 SQIVND (reference sequence). The CDR3 length is 15 residues. V trimming: 4 bases; J trimming: 5 bases; junction bases outside the gene matches: 6. These data come from a study of blood T cell repertoires in COVID-19. About the study: Some COVID-19 samples were acute and others convalescent; all came from the United States, Italy and Spain. PBMCs, B-cell-depleted T cells, or T cells were the source of the cDNA or gDNA that made up the material.

Sequencing used immunoSEQ multiplex PCR; TCRdb keeps in-frame clones, though not all of them. Counted here are tens of thousands of clones, approximately 90% occurring once; the ten biggest clones make up approximately 2.9%. Sequencing used peripheral blood. The receptor was derived from a woman aged 45 to 65 with active or convalescent COVID-19. The chain uses TRBV19 and TRBJ2-2; TRBD2 matches 8 bases. The CDR3 DNA sequence: TGTGCCAGTAGTACTGGCGGGGGGTTTACCGGGGAGCTGTTTTTT. Amino acids: CASSTGGGFTGELFF.